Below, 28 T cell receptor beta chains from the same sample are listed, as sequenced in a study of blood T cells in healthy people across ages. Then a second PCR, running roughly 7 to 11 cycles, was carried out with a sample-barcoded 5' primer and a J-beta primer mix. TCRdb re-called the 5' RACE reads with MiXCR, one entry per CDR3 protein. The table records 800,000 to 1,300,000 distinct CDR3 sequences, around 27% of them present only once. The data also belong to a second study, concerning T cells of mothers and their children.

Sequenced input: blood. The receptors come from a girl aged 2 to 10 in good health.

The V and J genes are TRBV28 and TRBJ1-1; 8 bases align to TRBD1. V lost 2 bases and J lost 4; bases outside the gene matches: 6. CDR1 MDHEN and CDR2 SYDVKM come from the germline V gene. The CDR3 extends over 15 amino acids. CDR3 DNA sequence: TGTGCCAGCAGTTTAGCCGGACAGGGTACCACTGAAGCTTTCTTT. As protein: CASSLAGQGTTEAFF.

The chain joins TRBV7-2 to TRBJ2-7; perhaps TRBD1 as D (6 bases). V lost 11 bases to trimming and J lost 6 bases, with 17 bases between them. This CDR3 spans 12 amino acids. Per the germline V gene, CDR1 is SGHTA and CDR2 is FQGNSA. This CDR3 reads CAGNLQGGEQYF. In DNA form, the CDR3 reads TGTGCCGGCAACTTACAGGGTGGCGAGCAGTACTTC. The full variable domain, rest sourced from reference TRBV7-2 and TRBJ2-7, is GAGVSQSPSNKVTEKGKDVELRCDPISGHTALYWYRQSLGQGLEFLIYFQGNSAPDKSGLPSDRFSAERTGGSVSTLTIQRTQQEDSAVYLCAGNLQGGEQYFGPGTRLTVT.

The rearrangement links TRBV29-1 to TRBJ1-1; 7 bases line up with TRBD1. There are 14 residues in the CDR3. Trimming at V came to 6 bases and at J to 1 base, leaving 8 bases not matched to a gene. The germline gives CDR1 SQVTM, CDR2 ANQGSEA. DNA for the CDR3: TGCAGCGTGCTTAACAGGGGCCAGAACACTGAAGCTTTCTTT. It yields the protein CSVLNRGQNTEAFF. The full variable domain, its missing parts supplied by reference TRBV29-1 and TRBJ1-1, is SAVISQKPSRDICQRGTSLTIQCQVDSQVTMMFWYRQQPGQSLTLIATANQGSEATYESGFVIDKFPISRPNLTFSTLTVSNMSPEDSSIYLCSVLNRGQNTEAFFGQGTRLTVV.

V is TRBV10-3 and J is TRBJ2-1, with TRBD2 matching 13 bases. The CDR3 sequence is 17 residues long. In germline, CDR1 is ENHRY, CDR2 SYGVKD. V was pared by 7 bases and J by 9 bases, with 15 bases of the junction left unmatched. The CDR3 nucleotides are TGTGCCATCACCCCTCACACTAGCGGGGGGGCCAGGAGTGAGCAGTTCTTC. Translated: CAITPHTSGGARSEQFF.

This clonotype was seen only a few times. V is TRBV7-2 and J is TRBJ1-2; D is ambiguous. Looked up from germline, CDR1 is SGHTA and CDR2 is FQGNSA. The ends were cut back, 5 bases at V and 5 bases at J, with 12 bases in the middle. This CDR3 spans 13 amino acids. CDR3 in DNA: TGTGCCAGCAGCCACGGGGATGAATATGGCTACACCTTC. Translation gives CASSHGDEYGYTF.

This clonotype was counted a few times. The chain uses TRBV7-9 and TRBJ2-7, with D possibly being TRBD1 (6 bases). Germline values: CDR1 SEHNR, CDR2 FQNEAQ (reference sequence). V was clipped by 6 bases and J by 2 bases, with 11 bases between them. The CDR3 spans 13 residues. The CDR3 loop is CASSNRVTYEQYF. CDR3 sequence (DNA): TGTGCCAGCAGTAACAGGGTTACCTACGAGCAGTACTTC.

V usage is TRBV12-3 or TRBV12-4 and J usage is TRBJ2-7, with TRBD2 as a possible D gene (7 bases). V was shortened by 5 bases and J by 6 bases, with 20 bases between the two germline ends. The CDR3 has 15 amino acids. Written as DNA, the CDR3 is TGTGCCAGCAGTCTCCGTTTGGGGGGGGCGATCGAGCAGTACTTC. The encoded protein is CASSLRLGGAIEQYF.

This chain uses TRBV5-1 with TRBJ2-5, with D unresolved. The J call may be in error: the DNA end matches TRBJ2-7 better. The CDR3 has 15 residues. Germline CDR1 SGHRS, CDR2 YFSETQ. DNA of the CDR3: TGCGCCAGCAGCTTGTCTACGGGCCCCTTGATCGAGCAGTACTTC. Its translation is CASSLSTGPLIEQYF.

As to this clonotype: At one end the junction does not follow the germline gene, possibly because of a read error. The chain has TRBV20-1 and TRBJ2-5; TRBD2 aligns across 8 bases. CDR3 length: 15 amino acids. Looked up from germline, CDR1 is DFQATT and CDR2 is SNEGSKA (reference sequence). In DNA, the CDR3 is TGCAGTGCCCTCGTTCCAGCGGGAGAACAAGAGGCCCAGTACTTC. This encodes CSALVPAGEQEAQYF.

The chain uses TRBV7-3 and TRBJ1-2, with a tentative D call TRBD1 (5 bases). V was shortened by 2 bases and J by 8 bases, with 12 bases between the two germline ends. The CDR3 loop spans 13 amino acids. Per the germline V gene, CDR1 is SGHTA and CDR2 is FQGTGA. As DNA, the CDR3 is TGTGCCAGCAGCTTATTTTCCGGGGACGGCTACACCTTC. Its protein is CASSLFSGDGYTF.

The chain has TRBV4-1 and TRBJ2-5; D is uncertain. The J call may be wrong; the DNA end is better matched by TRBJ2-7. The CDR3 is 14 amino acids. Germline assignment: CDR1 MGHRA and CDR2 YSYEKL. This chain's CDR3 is CASSPFLSANEQYF. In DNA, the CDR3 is TGCGCCAGCAGCCCGTTCTTGAGCGCCAACGAGCAGTACTTC.

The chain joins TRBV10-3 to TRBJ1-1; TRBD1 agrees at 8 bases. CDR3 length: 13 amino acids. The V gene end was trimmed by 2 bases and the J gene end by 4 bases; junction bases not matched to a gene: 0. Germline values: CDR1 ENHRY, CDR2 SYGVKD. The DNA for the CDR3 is TGTGCCATCAGTGAGGGGACAGGCACTGAAGCTTTCTTT. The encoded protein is CAISEGTGTEAFF.

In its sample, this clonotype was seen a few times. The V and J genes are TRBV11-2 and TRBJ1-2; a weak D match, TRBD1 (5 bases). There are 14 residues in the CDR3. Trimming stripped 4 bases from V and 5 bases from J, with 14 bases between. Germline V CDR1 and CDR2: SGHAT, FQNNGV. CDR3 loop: CASSWGDYEYGYTF. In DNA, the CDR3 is TGTGCCAGCAGCTGGGGGGATTACGAGTATGGCTACACCTTC. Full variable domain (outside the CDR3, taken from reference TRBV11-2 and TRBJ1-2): EAGVAQSPRYKIIEKRQSVAFWCNPISGHATLYWYQQILGQGPKLLIQFQNNGVVDDSQLPKDRFSAERLKGVDSTLKIQPAKLEDSAVYLCASSWGDYEYGYTFGSGTRLTVV.

Here the CDR3 reads CASSLHLNTGELFF. In DNA, the CDR3 is TGTGCCAGCAGTTTACACCTGAACACCGGGGAGCTGTTTTTT. The chain links TRBV12-3 or TRBV12-4 to TRBJ2-2, with unresolved D. This CDR3 comprises 14 residues. V was trimmed by 2 bases and J by 1 base, leaving 5 bases between them.

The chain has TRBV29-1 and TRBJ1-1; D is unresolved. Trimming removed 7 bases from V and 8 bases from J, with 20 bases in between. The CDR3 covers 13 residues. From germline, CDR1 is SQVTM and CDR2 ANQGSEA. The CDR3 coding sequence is TGCAGCGATATTGACCCCTTGGTTAGGGAAGCTTTCTTT. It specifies CSDIDPLVREAFF.

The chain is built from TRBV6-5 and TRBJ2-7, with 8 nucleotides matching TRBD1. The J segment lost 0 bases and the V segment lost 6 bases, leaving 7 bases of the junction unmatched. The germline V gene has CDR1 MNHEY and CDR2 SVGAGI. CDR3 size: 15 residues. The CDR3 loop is CASRIDRGISYEQYF. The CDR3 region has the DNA TGTGCCAGCAGGATTGACAGGGGTATCTCCTACGAGCAGTACTTC.

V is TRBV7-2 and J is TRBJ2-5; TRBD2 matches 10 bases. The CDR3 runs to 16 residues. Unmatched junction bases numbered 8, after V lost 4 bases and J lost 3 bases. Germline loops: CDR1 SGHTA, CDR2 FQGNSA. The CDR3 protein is CASSSLLAGEEETQYF. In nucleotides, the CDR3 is TGTGCCAGCAGCTCTTTGCTAGCGGGAGAGGAAGAGACCCAGTACTTC.

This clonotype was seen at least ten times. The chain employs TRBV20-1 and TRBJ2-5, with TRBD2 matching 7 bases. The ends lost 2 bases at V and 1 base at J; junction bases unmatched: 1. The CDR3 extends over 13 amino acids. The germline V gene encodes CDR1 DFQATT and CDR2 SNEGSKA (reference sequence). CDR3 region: CSARPSGQETQYF. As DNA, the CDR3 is TGCAGTGCTAGACCTAGCGGCCAAGAGACCCAGTACTTC.

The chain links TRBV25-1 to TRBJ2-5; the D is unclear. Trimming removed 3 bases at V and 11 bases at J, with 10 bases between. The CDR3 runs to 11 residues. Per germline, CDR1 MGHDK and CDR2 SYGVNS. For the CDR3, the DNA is TGTGCCAGCAGTGATATCTGGGAACAGTACTTC. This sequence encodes CASSDIWEQYF.

The CDR3 sequence: CSVYSSGSYEQYF. CDR3 DNA sequence: TGCAGCGTTTACTCCTCAGGGTCGTACGAGCAGTACTTC. The J gene is TRBJ2-7, the V gene TRBV29-1; TRBD1 is a possible D gene (5 bases). Trimming removed 5 bases from V and 4 bases from J, with 15 bases in between. The CDR3 sequence is 13 residues long. The germline V gene has CDR1 SQVTM and CDR2 ANQGSEA.

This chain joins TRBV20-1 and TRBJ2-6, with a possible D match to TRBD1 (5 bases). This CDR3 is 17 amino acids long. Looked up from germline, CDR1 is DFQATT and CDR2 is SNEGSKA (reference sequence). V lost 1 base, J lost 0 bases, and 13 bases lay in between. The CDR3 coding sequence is TGCAGTGCTAGAGGCGGCAGGGATTTCTCTGGGGCCAACGTCCTGACTTTC. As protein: CSARGGRDFSGANVLTF.

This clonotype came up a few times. The CDR3 coding sequence is TGCGCCAGCAGCTTCTTATTAGCGGGGCTACAAGAGACCCAGTACTTC. Residues: CASSFLLAGLQETQYF. The chain recombines TRBV5-1 with TRBJ2-5, with 8 bases that match TRBD2. CDR3 length: 16 amino acids. The ends lost 2 bases at V and 2 bases at J; junction bases unmatched: 8. Germline CDR1 reads SGHRS; CDR2 reads YFSETQ.

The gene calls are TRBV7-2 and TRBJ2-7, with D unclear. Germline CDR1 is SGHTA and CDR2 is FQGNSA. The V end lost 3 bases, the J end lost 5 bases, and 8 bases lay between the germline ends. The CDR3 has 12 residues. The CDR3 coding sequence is TGTGCCAGCAGCTTCTTTGGGGACGAGCAGTACTTC. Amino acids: CASSFFGDEQYF.

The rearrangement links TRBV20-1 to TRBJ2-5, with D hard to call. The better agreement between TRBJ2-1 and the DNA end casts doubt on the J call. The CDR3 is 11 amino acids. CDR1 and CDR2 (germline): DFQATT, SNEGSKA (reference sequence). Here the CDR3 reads CSAPWINEQFF. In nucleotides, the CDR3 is TGCAGTGCTCCGTGGATCAATGAGCAGTTCTTC.

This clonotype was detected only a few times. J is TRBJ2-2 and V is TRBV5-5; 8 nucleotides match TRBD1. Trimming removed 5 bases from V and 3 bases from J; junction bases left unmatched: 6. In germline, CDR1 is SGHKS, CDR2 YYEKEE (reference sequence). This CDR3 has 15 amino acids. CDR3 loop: CASRGTGQYTGELFF. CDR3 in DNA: TGTGCCAGCAGGGGGACAGGACAATACACCGGGGAGCTGTTTTTT.

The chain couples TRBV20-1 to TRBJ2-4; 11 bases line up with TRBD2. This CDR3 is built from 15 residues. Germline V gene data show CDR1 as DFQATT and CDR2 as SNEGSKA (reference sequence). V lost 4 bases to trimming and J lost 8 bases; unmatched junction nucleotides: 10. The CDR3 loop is CSATSIAGGPHIQYF. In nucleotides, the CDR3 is TGCAGTGCTACAAGTATAGCGGGAGGGCCTCACATTCAGTACTTC.

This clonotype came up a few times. The CDR3 protein is CASSRTESSGNTIYF. The CDR3 DNA reads as TGCGCCAGCAGCCGGACAGAGAGCTCTGGAAACACCATATATTTT. The V and J genes are TRBV4-1 and TRBJ1-3; D might be TRBD1 (6 bases). From germline, CDR1 is MGHRA and CDR2 YSYEKL. V lost 4 bases, J lost 0 bases, and 10 bases lay in between. This CDR3 is 15 amino acids long.

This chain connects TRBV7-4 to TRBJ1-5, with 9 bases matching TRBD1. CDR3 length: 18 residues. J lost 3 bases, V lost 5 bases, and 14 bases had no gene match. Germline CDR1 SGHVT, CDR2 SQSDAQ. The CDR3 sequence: CASSQQGQGRGANQPQHF. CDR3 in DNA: TGTGCCAGCAGCCAACAGGGACAGGGTAGGGGAGCCAATCAGCCCCAGCATTTT. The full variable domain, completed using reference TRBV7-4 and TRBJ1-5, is GAGVSQSPRYKVAKRGRDVALRCDSISGHVTLYWYRQTLGQGSEVLTYSQSDAQRDKSGRPSGRFSAERPERSVSTLKIQRTEQGDSAVYLCASSQQGQGRGANQPQHFGDGTRLSIL.